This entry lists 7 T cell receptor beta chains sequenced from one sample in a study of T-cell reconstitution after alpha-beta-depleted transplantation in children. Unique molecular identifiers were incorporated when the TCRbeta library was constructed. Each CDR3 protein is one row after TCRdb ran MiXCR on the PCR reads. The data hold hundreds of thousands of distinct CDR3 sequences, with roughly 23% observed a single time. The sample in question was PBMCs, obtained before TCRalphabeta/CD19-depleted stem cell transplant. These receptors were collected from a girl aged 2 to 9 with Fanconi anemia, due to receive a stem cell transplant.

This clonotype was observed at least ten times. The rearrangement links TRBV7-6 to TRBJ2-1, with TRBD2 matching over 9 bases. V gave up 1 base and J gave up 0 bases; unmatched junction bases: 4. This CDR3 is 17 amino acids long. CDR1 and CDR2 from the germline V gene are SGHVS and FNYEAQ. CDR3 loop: CASSLVAGGSSYNEQFF. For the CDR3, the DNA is TGTGCCAGCAGCTTAGTCGCGGGAGGGAGCTCCTACAATGAGCAGTTCTTC.

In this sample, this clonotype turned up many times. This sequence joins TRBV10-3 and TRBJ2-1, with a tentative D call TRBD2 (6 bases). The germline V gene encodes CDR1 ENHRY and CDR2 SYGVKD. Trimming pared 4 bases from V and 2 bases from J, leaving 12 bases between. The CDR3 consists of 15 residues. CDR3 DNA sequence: TGTGCCATCAGTGGCGGAGGGGCCCCCTACAATGAGCAGTTCTTC. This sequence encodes CAISGGGAPYNEQFF.

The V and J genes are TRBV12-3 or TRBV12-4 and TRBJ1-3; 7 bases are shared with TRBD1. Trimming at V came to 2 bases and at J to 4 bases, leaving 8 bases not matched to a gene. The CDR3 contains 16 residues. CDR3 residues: CASSLLLSDRGNTIYF. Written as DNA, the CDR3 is TGTGCCAGCAGTTTATTACTGTCGGACAGGGGAAACACCATATATTTT.

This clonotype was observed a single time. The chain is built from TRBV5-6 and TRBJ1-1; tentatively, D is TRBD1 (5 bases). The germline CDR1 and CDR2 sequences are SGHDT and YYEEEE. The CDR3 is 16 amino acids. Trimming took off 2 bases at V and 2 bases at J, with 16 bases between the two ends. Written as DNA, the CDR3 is TGTGCCAGCAGCTTTTCTGGTCTGGGGCAAAACACTGAAGCTTTCTTT. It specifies CASSFSGLGQNTEAFF. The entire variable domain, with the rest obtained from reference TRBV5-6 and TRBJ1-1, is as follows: DAGVTQSPTHLIKTRGQQVTLRCSPKSGHDTVSWYQQALGQGPQFIFQYYEEEERQRGNFPDRFSGHQFPNYSSELNVNALLLGDSALYLCASSFSGLGQNTEAFFGQGTRLTVV.

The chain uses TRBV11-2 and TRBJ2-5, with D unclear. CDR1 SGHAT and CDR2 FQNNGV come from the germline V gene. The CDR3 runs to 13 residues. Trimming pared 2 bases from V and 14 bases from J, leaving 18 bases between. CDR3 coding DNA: TGTGCCAGCAGCTTAAACCCCAACATTGACCCATACTTC. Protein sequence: CASSLNPNIDPYF.

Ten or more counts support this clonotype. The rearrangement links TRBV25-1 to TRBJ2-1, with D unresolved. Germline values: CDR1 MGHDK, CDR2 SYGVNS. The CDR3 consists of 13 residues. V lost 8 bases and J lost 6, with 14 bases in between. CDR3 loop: CASQLTQLNEQFF. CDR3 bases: TGTGCCAGCCAACTTACACAACTCAATGAGCAGTTCTTC.

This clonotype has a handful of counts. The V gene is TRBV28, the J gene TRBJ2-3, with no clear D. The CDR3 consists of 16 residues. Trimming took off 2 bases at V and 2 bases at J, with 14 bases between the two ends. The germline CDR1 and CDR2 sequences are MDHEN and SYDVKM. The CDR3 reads CASSLGKTIYTDTQYF. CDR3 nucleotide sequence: TGTGCCAGCAGTTTAGGGAAAACAATTTACACAGATACGCAGTATTTT. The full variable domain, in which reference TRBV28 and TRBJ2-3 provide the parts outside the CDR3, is DVKVTQSSRYLVKRTGEKVFLECVQDMDHENMFWYRQDPGLGLRLIYFSYDVKMKEKGDIPEGYSVSREKKERFSLILESASTNQTSMYLCASSLGKTIYTDTQYFGPGTRLTVL.